This T cell receptor (beta chain) was sequenced for a study of blood T cell repertoires in COVID-19. Study details: Sites across the United States, Italy and Spain contributed samples from acute and convalescent COVID-19.

In the authors' workflow: Reference gene primer amplification gave estimated nucleated cell counts. Generated by immunoSEQ multiplex PCR, the TCRdb table keeps only in-frame clones and is missing some. The DNA was the basis for D and trimming; V, J and clone size are from that table. The sample records approximately 300,000 clones, 90% being singletons. Germline assignment: CDR1 SGDLS and CDR2 YYNGEE. V was pared by 5 bases and J by 0 bases, with 14 bases of the junction left unmatched. The CDR3 contains 19 residues. The specimen was peripheral blood. The chain couples TRBV9 to TRBJ2-6; 7 bases agree with TRBD1. The receptor's source is a woman aged 40 to 55 with acute or convalescent COVID-19. The DNA of the CDR3 is TGTGCCAGCAGACATAGGTCCGGGACAGACAACTCTGGGGCCAACGTCCTGACTTTC. Translated: CASRHRSGTDNSGANVLTF.